A single T cell receptor (beta chain) is shown here with its context. The data were taken from a study of blood T cell repertoires in COVID-19. Turning to the study itself: Some COVID-19 samples were acute and others convalescent; all came from the United States, Italy and Spain. T cells, B-cell-depleted T cells, or PBMCs provided the cDNA or gDNA that served as material.

This CDR3 region has 15 residues. The germline V gene has CDR1 SGHTS and CDR2 YDEGEE. V was clipped by 5 bases and J by 5 bases; unmatched bases: 12. Per the study methods: Reference gene primer amplification gave estimated nucleated cell counts. The table came from immunoSEQ multiplex PCR; TCRdb's copy has only in-frame clones and leaves some out. V, J and clone size reflect that table, while D and trimming were determined from the DNA. In the table there are roughly 41,000 clones, roughly nine tenths of which are singletons. The sample consisted of peripheral blood. This chain links TRBV5-8 with TRBJ1-1; 7 bases align to TRBD1. The sequence was collected from a man in his 60s with acute or convalescent COVID-19. CDR3 protein: CASSLPATGRTEAFF. The DNA for the CDR3 is TGTGCCAGCAGTTTACCCGCGACAGGGAGAACTGAAGCTTTCTTT.